This record concerns one T cell receptor (beta chain) sequence. Its matching antigen is unknown. This sample is part of a study of vaccination effects on CD4 cells after COVID-19. Study as a whole: It was a median of 72 days after the second dose that post-vaccine samples were obtained.

V dropped 5 bases and J dropped 4 bases, with 18 bases sitting between them. Germline CDR1 is MNHEY and CDR2 is SVGAGI. CDR3 length equals 15 residues. Measured with immunoSEQ multiplex PCR; TCRdb has only the in-frame clones, and not every one. The sample carries 20,000 to 25,000 clones, 60% to 80% recorded once. Pools of viral peptides were used by the ViraFEST assay to expand antigen-specific CD4+ T cells ahead of sequencing. Once cultured for about 9 days, the cells underwent separation to obtain CD4+ T cells. Subjects were given two BNT162b2 or mRNA-1273 vaccine doses. Absence of prior SARS-CoV-2 infection characterized the vaccine recipients, who showed negative nucleocapsid antibodies.

This chain joins TRBV6-5 and TRBJ2-7, with D tentatively TRBD1 or TRBD2 (5 bases each). The receptor's source is a human donor who received a COVID-19 vaccine. The input for sequencing was CD4+ T cells from PBMCs cultured with HCoV-229E spike peptides, taken after COVID-19 vaccination. CDR3 bases: TGTGCCAGCAGTCCCCGCGGGCAGGGAGATTACGAGCAGTACTTC. It encodes CASSPRGQGDYEQYF.